The T cell receptor (beta chain) described here comes from a study of tumour-infiltrating T cells in Burkitt lymphoma. The overall study: Survival, overall and progression-free, tracked with productive clonality.

Germline V gene lookup returns CDR1 LNHDA and CDR2 SQIVND (reference sequence). The CDR3 loop spans 14 amino acids. The ends lost 8 bases at V and 9 bases at J; junction bases unmatched: 11. Profiled with immunoSEQ multiplex PCR; TCRdb holds only in-frame clones, not every one. The sample has 11,000 to 15,000 clones, 75% seen once. The V gene is TRBV19, the J gene TRBJ2-1; TRBD1 matches at 9 bases. This receptor was obtained from a human donor with diffuse large B-cell lymphoma. Sequences were obtained from tumor tissue. CDR3: CASSPGQGPGEQFF. The CDR3 DNA follows: TGTGCCAGTTCTCCGGGACAGGGTCCGGGTGAGCAGTTCTTC.